The 26 T cell receptor beta chains given below trace back to one sample, sequenced in a study of regulatory T cells in long-lasting Graves disease (dated by TCRdb to the early 2020s). The library was made by multiplex PCR. The sequencer was an Illumina HiSeq 4000. CDR3 regions were amplified by Arm-PCR with iRepertoire HTBI primers to construct TCR beta libraries. In TCRdb, the public reads were trimmed at Q25 with fastp and aligned with MiXCR, with productive beta chains retained. Each CDR3 protein gets just one entry, which takes the most common genes and DNA from the rows behind it. This sample is represented by 400,000 to 500,000 distinct CDR3 sequences; approximately 15% of them were singletons. The top ten hold roughly 15% of the sample. The time point label here, explained by the study, means: newly diagnosed GD, antithyroid drugs for less than 3 months. RNA was extracted from PBMCs in TRIzol for both TCR sequencing and RNA sequencing.

The sample was also linked to a second study, of T cells in Graves' hyperthyroidism and ophthalmopathy.

Sequencing was performed on peripheral blood mononuclear cells (PBMCs), taken at new diagnosis, from a patient treated with antithyroid drugs. The receptors come from a woman aged 50 to 60 with Graves disease. Donor details come from another sample of the same person, matched by shared clones.

The chain uses TRBV19 and TRBJ2-7; 11 bases align to TRBD2. J gave up 2 bases and V 3 bases, and 3 bases lay outside the gene matches. This CDR3 is 15 amino acids long. Germline V gene lookup returns CDR1 LNHDA and CDR2 SQIVND (reference sequence). CDR3 amino acids: CASSIAGLAAYEQYF. The CDR3 nucleotides read TGTGCCAGTAGTATTGCGGGACTAGCGGCCTACGAGCAGTACTTC.

Ten or more counts support this clonotype. The chain recombines TRBV5-5 with TRBJ2-7; D is unresolved. Trimming left V 0 bases short and J 1 base short, with 11 bases between. The length of the CDR3 is 15 residues. Germline-derived CDR1 and CDR2 are SGHKS and YYEKEE (reference sequence). As DNA, the CDR3 is TGTGCCAGCAGCTTGGAATATTTAACGTCCTACGAGCAGTACTTC. Its protein is CASSLEYLTSYEQYF.

V is TRBV9 and J is TRBJ2-7; 11 nucleotides line up with TRBD2. The CDR3 is 17 amino acids. V lost 4 bases and J lost 0; bases outside the gene matches: 9. Germline V gene data show CDR1 as SGDLS and CDR2 as YYNGEE. CDR3: CASSPGTSGRSSYEQYF. The DNA of the CDR3 is TGTGCCAGCAGCCCGGGGACTAGCGGAAGAAGCTCCTACGAGCAGTACTTC.

There are many counts of this clonotype. V usage is TRBV30 and J usage is TRBJ2-3; D gene uncertain. Trimming removed 5 bases at V and 2 bases at J, with 8 bases between. This CDR3 region has 12 residues. Germline CDR1 and CDR2: GTSNPN and SVGIG (reference sequence). CDR3 amino acids: CAWGRTTDTQYF. CDR3 nucleotides: TGTGCCTGGGGACGGACCACAGATACGCAGTATTTT.

The chain is built from TRBV28 and TRBJ1-1; D may be TRBD1 (5 bases). In germline, CDR1 is MDHEN, CDR2 SYDVKM. The CDR3 runs 17 residues. V lost 6 bases, J lost 3 bases, and 23 bases lay in between. The CDR3 coding sequence is TGTGCCAGCAGCCCTGGGACGGAGTCATTTTGGGACACTGAAGCTTTCTTT. This encodes CASSPGTESFWDTEAFF.

This clonotype was counted a few times. Compared with germline, one end of the junction differs, possibly owing to a read error. The rearrangement joins TRBV29-1 to TRBJ2-1; weak D call: TRBD2 (5 bases). The CDR3 covers 15 residues. Germline values: CDR1 SQVTM, CDR2 ANQGSEA. CDR3 coding DNA: TGCAGCGTCGAGGGTGAACAGTATGCCTACAATGAGCAGCTCTTC. The encoded protein is CSVEGEQYAYNEQLF.

The chain links TRBV2 to TRBJ2-2, with 15 bases identical to TRBD2. This CDR3 has 16 residues. Per the germline V gene, CDR1 is SNHLY and CDR2 is FYNNEI. V lost 6 bases to trimming and J lost 8 bases; unmatched junction nucleotides: 7. For the CDR3, the DNA is TGTGCCAGCAGCTGGACTAGCGGGAGGGAGGTTGGGGAGCTGTTTTTT. It yields the protein CASSWTSGREVGELFF.

This clonotype was recorded at least ten times. In nucleotides, the CDR3 is TGTGCCAGCAGCCTAGCGGGCCGCTCCTACAATGAGCAGTTCTTC. Amino acid sequence: CASSLAGRSYNEQFF. This chain uses TRBV28 with TRBJ2-1; 8 bases map to TRBD2. Germline V gene sequence: CDR1 MDHEN, CDR2 SYDVKM. J gave up 0 bases and V 6 bases, and 4 bases lay outside the gene matches. The CDR3 extends over 15 amino acids.

This clonotype was detected many times. The CDR3 region is CASSLGTEIYGYTF. The CDR3, as DNA: TGTGCCAGCAGTTTAGGAACAGAGATCTATGGCTACACCTTC. The chain has TRBV28 and TRBJ1-2; D unclear. The CDR3 covers 14 residues. CDR1 MDHEN and CDR2 SYDVKM come from the germline V gene. Trimming pared 2 bases from V and 4 bases from J, leaving 11 bases between.

This clonotype was recorded many times. V and J are TRBV24-1 and TRBJ1-5; 7 bases map to TRBD1. The germline gives CDR1 KGHDR, CDR2 SFDVKD. This CDR3 region has 13 residues. V shed 6 bases, J shed 5 bases, and the junction held 3 bases outside the gene matches. The CDR3: CATSQTGYQPQHF. The CDR3 DNA sequence: TGTGCCACCAGTCAGACAGGGTATCAGCCCCAGCATTTT.

At least ten counts were recorded for this clonotype. The chain employs TRBV2 and TRBJ1-2, with D tentatively TRBD1 (5 bases). The CDR3 is 13 residues long. CDR1 is SNHLY and CDR2 is FYNNEI in the germline V gene. V dropped 4 bases and J dropped 4 bases, with 10 bases sitting between them. For the CDR3, the DNA is TGTGCCAGCAGTGGACAGAAACTCTATGGCTACACCTTC. This sequence encodes CASSGQKLYGYTF.

This rearrangement joins TRBV30 to TRBJ1-4; weak D call: TRBD1 (5 bases). The CDR3 extends over 15 amino acids. The germline CDR1 and CDR2 sequences are GTSNPN and SVGIG (reference sequence). V was clipped by 4 bases and J by 3 bases, with 15 bases between them. CDR3 DNA: TGTGCCTGGACCCCCGGAGGAGGGGCTAATGAAAAACTGTTTTTT. It is translated as CAWTPGGGANEKLFF.

The genes are TRBV18 and TRBJ2-6; D call uncertain. Trimming took off 3 bases at V and 0 bases at J, with 9 bases between the two ends. The CDR3 contains 16 residues. Germline CDR1 and CDR2: KGHSH and LQKENI. The CDR3 here is CASSPLEVSGANVLTF. CDR3 bases: TGTGCCAGCTCACCCCTCGAAGTCTCTGGGGCCAACGTCCTGACTTTC.

As concerns this clonotype: Likely a read error: the CDR3 ends without its conserved phenylalanine or tryptophan. The chain uses TRBV15 and TRBJ1-1, with 7 nucleotides matching TRBD1. Germline CDR1 is LNHNV and CDR2 is YYDKDF (reference sequence). Losses at the gene ends were 2 bases for V and 4 bases for J; bases not matched to a gene: 10. The CDR3 consists of 16 residues. The DNA for the CDR3 is TGTGCCACCAGCAGAAGTAGGTTGGCAGGGGGCACTGAAGCTTTCCTT. It is translated as CATSRSRLAGGTEAFL.

This clonotype came up many times. This chain joins TRBV12-3 or TRBV12-4 and TRBJ1-2; D is undetermined. The CDR3 contains 15 residues. V gave up 2 bases and J gave up 4 bases, with 14 bases separating them. CDR3 DNA sequence: TGTGCCAGCAGTTTACCCACCCAGGTGGGCTATGGCTACACCTTC. Its translation is CASSLPTQVGYGYTF.

The genes are TRBV6-4 and TRBJ2-1; D might be TRBD1 (5 bases). V was cut by 1 base and J by 4 bases, with 17 bases left in between. The V gene's germline CDR1 is MRHNA and CDR2 SNTAGT. This CDR3 is 17 amino acids long. The CDR3 reads CASSDCRGHLGYNEQFF. The CDR3 DNA reads as TGTGCCAGCAGTGACTGTCGAGGACATCTAGGTTACAATGAGCAGTTCTTC.

This clonotype was counted many times. This rearrangement joins TRBV27 to TRBJ2-7; 14 bases fit TRBD2. Germline values: CDR1 MNHEY, CDR2 SMNVEV (reference sequence). V trimming: 5 bases; J trimming: 7 bases; junction bases outside the gene matches: 10. The CDR3 runs 16 residues. The DNA of the CDR3 is TGTGCCAGCAGTACTTCCGGGACTAGCGGGAGAGGGGAGCAGTACTTC. This translates into CASSTSGTSGRGEQYF.

This clonotype was seen at least ten times. The chain has TRBV28 and TRBJ2-5, with D perhaps TRBD2 (5 bases). Germline assignment: CDR1 MDHEN and CDR2 SYDVKM. CDR3 length equals 19 residues. Trimming stripped 2 bases from V and 1 base from J, with 23 bases between. In DNA form, the CDR3 reads TGTGCCAGCAGTTTAAGTCCAGAGGACCAAAGACGGGGCCAAGAGACCCAGTACTTC. Translated: CASSLSPEDQRRGQETQYF.

V usage is TRBV2 and J usage is TRBJ2-7; 7 positions match TRBD2. CDR1 is SNHLY and CDR2 is FYNNEI in the germline V gene. The CDR3 loop spans 15 amino acids. V lost 3 bases and J lost 3; bases outside the gene matches: 8. The CDR3 protein is CASSDLAGARYEQYF. CDR3 in DNA: TGTGCCAGCAGTGACTTAGCGGGCGCCCGCTACGAGCAGTACTTC.

This clonotype has a count of ten or more. The chain is built from TRBV18 and TRBJ2-1; 9 positions match TRBD1. The V gene end was trimmed by 3 bases and the J gene end by 8 bases; junction bases not matched to a gene: 8. The germline V gene has CDR1 KGHSH and CDR2 LQKENI. The CDR3 consists of 15 residues. CDR3 DNA sequence: TGTGCCAGCTCACCCGGGACAGGGAGTATCGATGAGCAGTTCTTC. Protein product: CASSPGTGSIDEQFF.

At least ten counts were recorded for this clonotype. J is TRBJ1-2 and V is TRBV6-2 or TRBV6-3; 12 nucleotides match TRBD1. V was clipped by 5 bases and J by 3 bases; unmatched bases: 7. The CDR3 extends over 16 amino acids. CDR1 is MNHEY, CDR2 SVGEGT, per germline. CDR3 DNA: TGTGCCAGCAGTGAGGGGACAGGGGGCTTTGACTATGGCTACACCTTC. Encoded protein: CASSEGTGGFDYGYTF.

This clonotype was observed at least ten times. This chain joins TRBV2 and TRBJ1-5; D is perhaps TRBD1 (5 bases). Germline values: CDR1 SNHLY, CDR2 FYNNEI. This CDR3 comprises 17 residues. Trimming took 3 bases from V and 1 from J, leaving 16 bases between them. CDR3 nucleotide sequence: TGTGCCAGCAGTGATAATGTTGGGGGACCCAGCAATCAGCCCCAGCATTTT. Translating gives CASSDNVGGPSNQPQHF.

This clonotype came up many times. The chain joins TRBV10-3 to TRBJ2-1; D perhaps matches TRBD2 (5 bases). The ends were cut back, 7 bases at V and 4 bases at J, with 20 bases in the middle. CDR1 ENHRY and CDR2 SYGVKD come from the germline V gene. The CDR3 is made up of 16 amino acids. Here the CDR3 reads CAITNASGRKYNEQFF. CDR3 nucleotide sequence: TGTGCCATCACGAATGCAAGCGGACGAAAATACAATGAGCAGTTCTTC.

Only a few counts were recorded for this clonotype. The chain is built from TRBV27 and TRBJ2-1; the D gene is possibly TRBD1 (6 bases). With 6 bases removed from V and 10 bases from J, the gap between germline ends came to 16 bases. The CDR3 consists of 13 residues. Germline CDR1 is MNHEY and CDR2 is SMNVEV (reference sequence). CDR3 DNA: TGTGCCAGCAGGGGCGGCCCAGGGGTCGAGCAGTTCTTC. This gives the protein CASRGGPGVEQFF.

Ten or more counts support this clonotype. The genes are TRBV2 and TRBJ2-3; perhaps TRBD2 as D (6 bases). Per the germline V gene, CDR1 is SNHLY and CDR2 is FYNNEI. The V and J ends lost 5 bases and 3 bases respectively, with 18 bases between them. The CDR3 length is 16 residues. The CDR3 DNA reads as TGTGCCAGCAGTTGGGGGGATAGCGGAGTTACAGATACGCAGTATTTT. Translating gives CASSWGDSGVTDTQYF.

The table lists this clonotype with many counts. V usage is TRBV5-1 and J usage is TRBJ2-1, with D perhaps TRBD1 (7 bases). Trimming cost V 0 bases and J 0 bases, with 13 bases left between them. The CDR3 spans 17 residues. Germline assignment: CDR1 SGHRS and CDR2 YFSETQ. The CDR3 coding sequence is TGCGCCAGCAGCTTGGCCGGGGGACAGAGCTCCTACAATGAGCAGTTCTTC. It codes for CASSLAGGQSSYNEQFF. Full variable domain (rest looked up from reference TRBV5-1 and TRBJ2-1): KAGVTQTPRYLIKTRGQQVTLSCSPISGHRSVSWYQQTPGQGLQFLFEYFSETQRNKGNFPGRFSGRQFSNSRSEMNVSTLELGDSALYLCASSLAGGQSSYNEQFFGPGTRLTVL.